These 25 T cell receptor beta chains came from one sample sequenced in a study of blood T cell repertoires in COVID-19. The repertoire was sequenced with immunoSEQ multiplex PCR; TCRdb's copy has only in-frame clones and lacks some. The sample has about 210,000 clones; around 86% are singletons. The sequenced material came from PBMCs or T cells enriched from blood (not recorded which). These TCRs come from a woman between 50 and 59 years old with acute COVID-19.

The chain recombines TRBV2 with TRBJ1-1; D call uncertain. Per germline, CDR1 SNHLY and CDR2 FYNNEI. Between the trimmed V and J ends, which lost 6 bases and 5 bases, there was a span of 16 bases. This CDR3 has 14 amino acids. CDR3 sequence: CASRIGLLRTEAFF. The CDR3 DNA sequence: TGTGCCAGCAGAATTGGACTATTGAGGACTGAAGCTTTCTTT.

This chain joins TRBV19 and TRBJ2-3; possible D gene TRBD2, 6 bases. V shed 10 bases and J shed 3 bases, with 17 bases lying between them. This CDR3 region has 14 residues. Germline CDR1 reads LNHDA; CDR2 reads SQIVND (reference sequence). The CDR3 is CATRDFGSTDTQYF. CDR3 bases: TGTGCCACCCGGGACTTCGGGAGTACAGATACGCAGTATTTT.

This rearrangement joins TRBV7-2 to TRBJ2-5; D perhaps matches TRBD1 (5 bases). V was cut by 2 bases and J by 2 bases, with 6 bases left in between. CDR1 is SGHTA, CDR2 FQGNSA, per germline. This CDR3 is 13 amino acids long. The CDR3 DNA reads as TGTGCCAGCAGCTTACACAGGCAAGAGACCCAGTACTTC. This translates into CASSLHRQETQYF.

The V and J genes are TRBV5-1 and TRBJ2-7, with a weak D call TRBD2 (5 bases). The CDR3 has 15 residues. V lost 2 bases and J lost 3, with 15 bases in between. Germline CDR1 reads SGHRS; CDR2 reads YFSETQ. The CDR3 DNA sequence: TGCGCCAGCAGCTTAGGTAATAGCGATCTCTACGAGCAGTACTTC. This encodes CASSLGNSDLYEQYF.

The chain uses TRBV11-3 and TRBJ1-6, with 8 bases fitting TRBD1. Germline lookup yields CDR1 SGHNT and CDR2 YENEEA. Germline trimming cut 5 bases from V and 10 bases from J; bases unmatched to any gene: 10. CDR3 size: 15 residues. The CDR3 is CASSNSGGLGSPLHF. The CDR3, as DNA: TGTGCCAGCAGCAACTCAGGGGGCTTGGGCTCACCCCTCCACTTT. The full variable domain, rest sourced from reference TRBV11-3 and TRBJ1-6, is EAGVVQSPRYKIIEKKQPVAFWCNPISGHNTLYWYLQNLGQGPELLIRYENEEAVDDSQLPKDRFSAERLKGVDSTLKIQPAELGDSAVYLCASSNSGGLGSPLHFGNGTRLTVT.

This sequence joins TRBV5-1 and TRBJ2-5; TRBD2 matches 7 bases. There are 14 residues in the CDR3. V was clipped by 2 bases and J by 2 bases; unmatched bases: 3. Per germline, CDR1 SGHRS and CDR2 YFSETQ. DNA of the CDR3: TGCGCCAGCAGCTTCGGGACTACGCAAGAGACCCAGTACTTC. Translated: CASSFGTTQETQYF.

The chain combines TRBV28 with TRBJ2-1, with 10 bases aligning to TRBD1. The V gene's germline CDR1 is MDHEN and CDR2 SYDVKM. The V segment lost 6 bases and the J segment 5 bases; nucleotides outside the gene matches: 7. The CDR3 extends over 15 amino acids. The CDR3 DNA follows: TGTGCCAGCAGCGTCGGGACAGGGGTTCACAATGAGCAGTTCTTC. Translation: CASSVGTGVHNEQFF.

The rearrangement joins TRBV28 to TRBJ1-5; D unresolved. V dropped 7 bases and J dropped 1 base, with 17 bases sitting between them. The germline gives CDR1 MDHEN, CDR2 SYDVKM. The CDR3 has 16 amino acids. CDR3 nucleotide sequence: TGTGCCAGCAACGGTCAAGGGAGGTCAAGCAATCAGCCCCAGCATTTT. It translates to CASNGQGRSSNQPQHF.

This rearrangement joins TRBV27 to TRBJ2-6, with TRBD1 matching over 10 bases. Per germline, CDR1 MNHEY and CDR2 SMNVEV (reference sequence). CDR3 size: 18 residues. With V trimmed by 4 bases and J by 3 bases, 9 bases remained unmatched. The CDR3 DNA follows: TGTGCCAGCAGTTCCCTGGGACAGGGGTTTCGTGGGGCCAACGTCCTGACTTTC. Residues: CASSSLGQGFRGANVLTF.

The chain links TRBV11-2 to TRBJ2-1; 7 bases align to TRBD2. V gave up 1 base and J gave up 7 bases; unmatched junction bases: 10. CDR1 SGHAT and CDR2 FQNNGV come from the germline V gene. The CDR3 length is 16 residues. The CDR3 loop is CASSLAGGRGGNEQFF. For the CDR3, the DNA is TGTGCCAGCAGCTTAGCGGGGGGTCGAGGTGGGAATGAGCAGTTCTTC.

The chain has TRBV6-1 and TRBJ1-2, with D hard to call. The ends were cut back, 2 bases at V and 2 bases at J, with 9 bases in the middle. Germline CDR1 reads MNHNS; CDR2 reads SASEGT. This CDR3 has 14 amino acids. CDR3 coding DNA: TGTGCCAGCAGTGAAAGTTGGCAGAACTATGGCTACACCTTC. Residues: CASSESWQNYGYTF.

The chain carries TRBV23-1 and TRBJ2-1; D is ambiguous. TRBV23-1 is treated as an ORF (open reading frame) with a function not yet certain. The CDR3 totals 15 residues. Trimming took off 1 base at V and 6 bases at J, with 13 bases between the two ends. CDR3 in amino acids: CASSQYLRLCNEQFF. The CDR3 region has the DNA TGCGCCAGCAGTCAATATCTCAGGTTATGCAATGAGCAGTTCTTC.

The gene calls are TRBV5-1 and TRBJ1-4; 9 bases are shared with TRBD1. V lost 0 bases to trimming and J lost 7 bases; unmatched junction nucleotides: 4. The germline gives CDR1 SGHRS, CDR2 YFSETQ. This CDR3 is 15 amino acids long. The CDR3 protein is CASSLGGQGGEKLFF. The CDR3 DNA reads TGCGCCAGCAGCTTGGGGGGACAGGGAGGTGAAAAACTGTTTTTT.

This chain connects TRBV4-3 to TRBJ2-1; TRBD2 matches at 11 bases. CDR1 and CDR2 (germline): LGHNA, YSLEER. The CDR3 length is 16 residues. V shed 1 base and J 7 bases; nucleotides not matched to a gene: 6. This CDR3 is CASSQGLTSGVNEQFF. The CDR3 DNA sequence: TGCGCCAGCAGCCAAGGATTGACTAGCGGGGTTAATGAGCAGTTCTTC.

J is TRBJ2-3 and V is TRBV5-6; 7 nucleotides line up with TRBD2. The CDR3 has 14 amino acids. J gave up 4 bases and V 4 bases, and 6 bases lay outside the gene matches. The germline CDR1 and CDR2 sequences are SGHDT and YYEEEE. CDR3 sequence (DNA): TGTGCCAGCAGCCCGGGACTAAAGGCAGATACGCAGTATTTT. It specifies CASSPGLKADTQYF.

The rearrangement links TRBV25-1 to TRBJ1-4; a weak D match, TRBD1 (6 bases). Looked up from germline, CDR1 is MGHDK and CDR2 is SYGVNS. Trimming pared 3 bases from V and 5 bases from J, leaving 13 bases between. The CDR3 covers 15 residues. CDR3 sequence: CASSDPSRGNEKLFF. The CDR3, as DNA: TGTGCCAGCAGTGACCCCTCGAGGGGGAATGAAAAACTGTTTTTT.

V usage is TRBV9 and J usage is TRBJ2-2, with 10 bases that match TRBD2. The J segment lost 2 bases and the V segment lost 0 bases, leaving 7 bases of the junction unmatched. The CDR3 runs to 18 residues. The V gene's germline CDR1 is SGDLS and CDR2 YYNGEE. CDR3 in DNA: TGTGCCAGCAGCGTAGAGCTAGCGGGGGAGATCAACACCGGGGAGCTGTTTTTT. Translated: CASSVELAGEINTGELFF.

The V gene is TRBV4-3, the J gene TRBJ1-6; 11 bases fit TRBD1. This CDR3 has 14 residues. Looked up from germline, CDR1 is LGHNA and CDR2 is YSLEER. The junction had 2 bases not matched to a gene; V was cut back by 4 bases and J by 9 bases. The CDR3 spells CASSLGTGGSPLHF. In DNA, the CDR3 is TGCGCCAGCAGCCTCGGGACAGGGGGTTCACCCCTCCACTTT.

The V gene is TRBV6-5, the J gene TRBJ1-1, with D possibly being TRBD1 (6 bases). The germline V gene has CDR1 MNHEY and CDR2 SVGAGI. CDR3 length equals 13 residues. The V end lost 5 bases, the J end lost 1 base, and 8 bases lay between the germline ends. CDR3 region: CASSQTGNTEAFF. As DNA, the CDR3 is TGTGCCAGCAGTCAGACAGGGAACACTGAAGCTTTCTTT.

The chain couples TRBV9 to TRBJ2-2; the match to TRBD2 covers 13 bases. This CDR3 has 16 residues. V lost 0 bases and J lost 7; bases outside the gene matches: 3. Germline CDR1 SGDLS, CDR2 YYNGEE. This CDR3 reads CASSVGLAGGFGELFF. The DNA for the CDR3 is TGTGCCAGCAGCGTAGGACTAGCGGGAGGTTTCGGGGAGCTGTTTTTT.

The chain employs TRBV9 and TRBJ2-6; D is possibly TRBD1 (5 bases). The CDR3 is 15 amino acids. Germline V gives CDR1 SGDLS, CDR2 YYNGEE. Deletions cut 4 bases from V and 4 bases from J, with 12 bases between. The CDR3 bases are TGTGCCAGCAGCTTAACAGGTTCCGGGGCCAACGTCCTGACTTTC. Encoded protein: CASSLTGSGANVLTF.

Worth noting for this clone: Different DNA sequences within this sample yield the same CDR3. The rearrangement joins TRBV19 to TRBJ2-7; 8 bases map to TRBD1. Germline values: CDR1 LNHDA, CDR2 SQIVND (reference sequence). The CDR3 spans 14 residues. J gave up 4 bases and V 1 base, and 3 bases lay outside the gene matches. CDR3 nucleotide sequence: TGTGCCAGTAGTATAGGCCAGGGGGCATACGAGCAGTACTTC. Protein sequence: CASSIGQGAYEQYF.

The table lists this clone with many counts. The V gene is TRBV2, the J gene TRBJ1-5, with 7 bases identical to TRBD1. Germline V CDR1 and CDR2: SNHLY, FYNNEI. Losses at the gene ends were 4 bases for V and 4 bases for J; bases not matched to a gene: 4. The CDR3 totals 14 residues. The CDR3 nucleotides read TGTGCCAGCAGTGTGGCAGGGGGTAATCAGCCCCAGCATTTT. This sequence encodes CASSVAGGNQPQHF.

V is TRBV7-7 and J is TRBJ2-5; 10 nucleotides agree with TRBD2. J was trimmed by 4 bases and V by 5 bases; bases with no gene match: 13. Germline V lookup: CDR1 SSHAT, CDR2 FNYEAQ (reference sequence). This CDR3 spans 17 amino acids. CDR3: CASSPRTSGIMGETQYF. The CDR3, as DNA: TGTGCCAGCAGCCCGAGGACTAGCGGCATAATGGGAGAGACCCAGTACTTC.

The CDR3 region is CSVFDRGFPNTEAFF. DNA of the CDR3: TGCAGCGTTTTCGACAGGGGCTTTCCGAACACTGAAGCTTTCTTT. The gene calls are TRBV29-1 and TRBJ1-1; 8 nucleotides align to TRBD1. The trim removed 5 bases at V and 1 base at J, leaving 9 bases unmatched. CDR3 length: 15 amino acids. CDR1 and CDR2 from the germline V gene are SQVTM and ANQGSEA. Full variable domain (outside the CDR3, taken from reference TRBV29-1 and TRBJ1-1): SAVISQKPSRDICQRGTSLTIQCQVDSQVTMMFWYRQQPGQSLTLIATANQGSEATYESGFVIDKFPISRPNLTFSTLTVSNMSPEDSSIYLCSVFDRGFPNTEAFFGQGTRLTVV.